This T cell receptor beta chain appears in the sequencing data of a study of read filtering for tumor transcriptome and immune sequencing. The wider study: DNase treatment preceded whole-transcriptome library preparation. Points from the study as a whole: Dropping single-read clonotypes raised IR-seq and RNA-seq shared-clonotype correlation.

As concerns this clonotype: Its antigen is currently unknown. This may arise from a read error, as a much more abundant clone is one base away. This is likely a read error, given that the CDR3 carries no conserved phenylalanine or tryptophan at its end.

This CDR3 region has 13 residues. Germline V CDR1 and CDR2: MDHEN, SYDVKM. V lost 7 bases, J lost 6 bases, and 14 bases lay in between. Every patient had bone marrow sampled while the disease was active. Molecular barcoded adaptors covering alpha/delta and beta/gamma chains were used on approximately 440 ng RNA. One entry per CDR3 protein results from TCRdb running MiXCR on the reads. The data hold about 130,000 distinct CDR3 sequences, with 10% to 15% observed a single time. J is TRBJ2-3 and V is TRBV28, with D tentatively TRBD2 (5 bases). This TCR was sampled from a donor at least 40 years old with multiple myeloma. Sequencing used a population of CD138-negative cells sorted from bone marrow. Written as DNA, the CDR3 is TGTGCCAGCACCCTCGAGGGCCGGGATACGCAGTATTCT. Translation gives CASTLEGRDTQYS.